Following are 3 T cell receptor beta chains from one sample sequenced in a study of control samples from healthy donors and cancer patients. TCRdb keeps only in-frame clones here, not all; method: immunoSEQ multiplex PCR. The table lists more than 75,000 clones, 65% to 85% of them singletons, with under 40% in the top ten. Sequencing used PBMCs. The receptor source for this set is a man between 70 and 80 years old with lung cancer.

The chain employs TRBV29-1 and TRBJ1-1; D is uncertain. The CDR3 is 14 residues long. Germline CDR1 SQVTM, CDR2 ANQGSEA. Trimming shortened V by 0 bases and J by 1 base, and 9 bases separated the two germline ends. Written as DNA, the CDR3 is TGCAGCGTTGAAGAGAGGTATCAGAACACTGAAGCTTTCTTT. Amino acid sequence: CSVEERYQNTEAFF.

The J gene is TRBJ2-3, the V gene TRBV30, with TRBD2 matching 10 bases. This CDR3 region has 16 residues. In germline, CDR1 is GTSNPN, CDR2 SVGIG (reference sequence). J gave up 0 bases and V 5 bases, and 8 bases lay outside the gene matches. The CDR3 DNA follows: TGTGCCTGGGGCCGTTCTAGCGGGGGCAGCACAGATACGCAGTATTTT. Its protein product is CAWGRSSGGSTDTQYF.

The chain uses TRBV6-1 and TRBJ2-2, with D possibly matching TRBD1 (6 bases). The CDR3 totals 14 residues. V was trimmed by 6 bases and J by 2 bases, leaving 10 bases between them. The germline V gene has CDR1 MNHNS and CDR2 SASEGT. CDR3 amino acids: CASRFRGNTGELFF. Here the CDR3 DNA reads TGTGCCAGCAGGTTCAGGGGAAACACCGGGGAGCTGTTTTTT.